The 18 T cell receptor beta chains presented below share a single source sample, sequenced in a study of chemoradiotherapy in HPV16-positive cancers. Produced via immunoSEQ multiplex PCR; TCRdb's table is partial and in-frame only. This table has over 7,000 clones, around 90% appearing once. This material consisted of blood, taken from a patient who underwent chemoradiotherapy. The receptors were sampled from a human donor with HPV-associated anogenital cancer.

The chain links TRBV5-6 to TRBJ2-3; either TRBD1 or TRBD2 may supply D (5 bases each). Germline CDR1 reads SGHDT; CDR2 reads YYEEEE. CDR3 size: 15 residues. V shed 4 bases and J shed 9 bases, with 21 bases lying between them. The CDR3 region has the DNA TGTGCCAGCAGCGACCTGGGAGAGGGATGGGGCACGCAGTATTTT. Protein product: CASSDLGEGWGTQYF.

This chain connects TRBV11-2 to TRBJ1-1; tentatively, D is TRBD1 (5 bases). Germline-derived CDR1 and CDR2 are SGHAT and FQNNGV. V was cut by 4 bases and J by 1 base, with 7 bases left in between. The CDR3 covers 13 residues. CDR3 region: CASSSGQNTEAFF. CDR3 nucleotide sequence: TGTGCCAGCAGCTCCGGACAGAACACTGAAGCTTTCTTT. Full variable domain (rest looked up from reference TRBV11-2 and TRBJ1-1): EAGVAQSPRYKIIEKRQSVAFWCNPISGHATLYWYQQILGQGPKLLIQFQNNGVVDDSQLPKDRFSAERLKGVDSTLKIQPAKLEDSAVYLCASSSGQNTEAFFGQGTRLTVV.

V gene TRBV5-4 combines with J gene TRBJ1-1; TRBD1 might be the D (6 bases). The CDR3 sequence is 15 residues long. The V end was cut by 0 bases, the J end by 5 bases, with 14 bases between. Germline-derived CDR1 and CDR2 are SGHNT and YYREEE (reference sequence). CDR3 sequence reads: CASSLVGGGRTEAFF. DNA of the CDR3: TGTGCCAGCAGCTTGGTAGGGGGAGGGAGGACTGAAGCTTTCTTT.

The chain uses TRBV10-3 and TRBJ1-6, with 7 positions matching TRBD1. Looked up from germline, CDR1 is ENHRY and CDR2 is SYGVKD. With V trimmed by 3 bases and J by 3 bases, 2 bases remained unmatched. This CDR3 is 15 amino acids long. This chain's CDR3 is CAISESGGYNSPLHF. In nucleotides, the CDR3 is TGTGCCATCAGTGAATCAGGGGGCTATAATTCACCCCTCCACTTT.

The chain is built from TRBV5-1 and TRBJ2-1, with TRBD2 as a possible D gene (5 bases). The CDR3 has 16 amino acids. With 2 bases removed from V and 4 bases from J, the gap between germline ends came to 16 bases. CDR1 and CDR2 (germline): SGHRS, YFSETQ. CDR3 amino acids: CASSLSPLAEYNEQFF. The CDR3 DNA sequence: TGCGCCAGCAGCTTATCCCCGCTAGCAGAGTACAATGAGCAGTTCTTC.

The chain recombines TRBV7-9 with TRBJ1-1; the match to TRBD1 covers 8 bases. The CDR3 has 14 residues. Trimming at V came to 5 bases and at J to 4 bases, leaving 6 bases not matched to a gene. Germline CDR1 SEHNR, CDR2 FQNEAQ (reference sequence). This CDR3 is CASSGPDRATEAFF. CDR3 coding DNA: TGTGCCAGCAGCGGACCGGACAGGGCCACTGAAGCTTTCTTT. The whole variable domain, remainder taken from reference TRBV7-9 and TRBJ1-1, is DTGVSQNPRHKITKRGQNVTFRCDPISEHNRLYWYRQTLGQGPEFLTYFQNEAQLEKSRLLSDRFSAERPKGSFSTLEIQRTEQGDSAMYLCASSGPDRATEAFFGQGTRLTVV.

The chain is built from TRBV7-9 and TRBJ1-1; D is ambiguous. The length of the CDR3 is 15 residues. From germline, CDR1 is SEHNR and CDR2 FQNEAQ (reference sequence). V was pared by 4 bases and J by 1 base, with 13 bases between. The DNA for the CDR3 is TGTGCCAGCAGCTCGGTGGGGTTTGGGAACACTGAAGCTTTCTTT. Encoded protein: CASSSVGFGNTEAFF.

V and J are TRBV7-2 and TRBJ1-1; the D is unclear. The CDR3 covers 14 residues. V lost 4 bases and J lost 1, with 10 bases in between. The germline CDR1 and CDR2 sequences are SGHTA and FQGNSA. The CDR3 DNA follows: TGTGCCAGCAGCTCCTCTTACCGGAACACTGAAGCTTTCTTT. Translation gives CASSSSYRNTEAFF.

The rearrangement joins TRBV14 to TRBJ2-5; 11 positions match TRBD2. The CDR3 totals 16 residues. V dropped 3 bases and J dropped 2; count of bases not matched to a gene: 5. The germline V gene has CDR1 SGHDN and CDR2 FVKESK. CDR3 sequence (DNA): TGTGCCAGCAGCCAGCTGACTAGCGGGGATCAAGAGACCCAGTACTTC. Translation gives CASSQLTSGDQETQYF.

The chain uses TRBV9 and TRBJ2-2; unclear D gene. From germline, CDR1 is SGDLS and CDR2 YYNGEE. V was cut by 0 bases and J by 6 bases, with 6 bases left in between. The length of the CDR3 is 13 residues. The CDR3 here is CASSVGVAGELFF. For the CDR3, the DNA is TGTGCCAGCAGCGTAGGGGTGGCCGGGGAGCTGTTTTTT.

The rearrangement uses TRBV6-1 and TRBJ1-5, with D possibly being TRBD1 (6 bases). Trimming took 1 base from V and 3 from J, leaving 10 bases between them. Germline loops: CDR1 MNHNS, CDR2 SASEGT. This CDR3 is 15 amino acids long. The CDR3 coding sequence is TGTGCCAGCAGTGAAGTTCGGACAGACAATCAGCCCCAGCATTTT. This codes for CASSEVRTDNQPQHF.

The sample holds a few counts of this clone. V is TRBV14 and J is TRBJ1-6; unclear D gene. V was pared by 0 bases and J by 7 bases, with 7 bases between. This CDR3 spans 14 amino acids. Per the germline V gene, CDR1 is SGHDN and CDR2 is FVKESK. The CDR3 DNA is TGTGCCAGCAGCCAAGAGTATGCCAATTCACCCCTCCACTTT. Translating gives CASSQEYANSPLHF.

The V call is TRBV7-1, the J call TRBJ2-3; no clear D. TRBV7-1 carries the ORF label, with uncertain function. Trimming took 6 bases from V and 3 from J, leaving 13 bases between them. This CDR3 contains 14 residues. CDR3 in amino acids: CASRSGRDTDTQYF. CDR3 nucleotide sequence: TGTGCCAGCAGATCCGGACGCGATACAGATACGCAGTATTTT.

This clone appeared a few times. This sequence joins TRBV10-1 and TRBJ1-2, with a tentative D call TRBD1 (5 bases). V shed 6 bases and J shed 1 base, with 18 bases lying between them. CDR1 and CDR2 (germline): WNHNN, SYGVQD (reference sequence). The CDR3 totals 16 residues. CDR3 sequence: CASRGRRGEYNYGYTF. Written as DNA, the CDR3 is TGCGCCAGCAGGGGGAGGAGGGGTGAGTATAACTATGGCTACACCTTC.

The chain is built from TRBV5-4 and TRBJ2-5; 9 bases match TRBD2. The ends lost 4 bases at V and 5 bases at J; junction bases unmatched: 6. This CDR3 is built from 14 residues. CDR1 and CDR2 from the germline V gene are SGHNT and YYREEE (reference sequence). The CDR3 DNA follows: TGTGCCAGCAGCACAGGACTAGCGAGGGAGACCCAGTACTTC. This gives the protein CASSTGLARETQYF. Together with reference TRBV5-4 and TRBJ2-5, the CDR3 gives the full variable domain: ETGVTQSPTHLIKTRGQQVTLRCSSQSGHNTVSWYQQALGQGPQFIFQYYREEENGRGNFPPRFSGLQFPNYSSELNVNALELDDSALYLCASSTGLARETQYFGPGTRLLVL.

V usage is TRBV23-1 and J usage is TRBJ2-3; 7 nucleotides line up with TRBD2. TRBV23-1 is recorded as an ORF, its role being uncertain. J lost 0 bases, V lost 2 bases, and 11 bases had no gene match. There are 18 residues in the CDR3. The CDR3 loop reads CASSQIKSGGGSTDTQYF. The CDR3 DNA reads TGCGCCAGCAGTCAAATCAAATCCGGGGGAGGGAGCACAGATACGCAGTATTTT.

This chain uses TRBV5-4 with TRBJ1-1; perhaps TRBD1 as D (5 bases). The CDR3 totals 13 residues. The germline V gene has CDR1 SGHNT and CDR2 YYREEE (reference sequence). The V end was cut by 4 bases, the J end by 7 bases, with 14 bases between. This CDR3 reads CASSPGTRGEAFF. In nucleotides, the CDR3 is TGTGCCAGCAGCCCCGGGACTCGCGGTGAAGCTTTCTTT.

This clone was seen once. This chain links TRBV5-1 with TRBJ2-2; D is unclear. V lost 4 bases and J 4 bases, leaving 8 bases between the germline ends. The CDR3 sequence is 13 residues long. The germline V gene has CDR1 SGHRS and CDR2 YFSETQ. The CDR3 sequence: CASSVSVTGELFF. The CDR3 nucleotides are TGCGCCAGCAGCGTGTCAGTCACCGGGGAGCTGTTTTTT.